Below, 8 T cell receptor beta chains from the same sample are listed, as sequenced in a study of cytomegalovirus exposure and HLA in healthy donors (dated by TCRdb to the late 2010s). The library was generated by the immunoSEQ multiplex PCR assay. For the multiplex PCR, a mixture combining 60 forward primers for TCR Vbeta segments and 13 reverse primers for TCR Jbeta segments was used. The clones in this table, taken by TCRdb from immuneACCESS, are in-frame only. Not every clone is retained; where verified, under half of the shortfall comes from an unresolved V gene, and the cause of the rest is unknown. This sample lists under 200,000 clones; around 76% were detected once. The top ten clonotypes cover 2% to 2.5% of the sample. The sample comprised PBMCs. The origin of the receptors is a woman in her twenties or thirties in good health and CMV-seropositive.

The chain has TRBV15 and TRBJ1-1; 9 bases match TRBD1. The CDR3 runs 14 residues. Losses at the gene ends were 7 bases for V and 5 bases for J; bases not matched to a gene: 8. Looked up from germline, CDR1 is LNHNV and CDR2 is YYDKDF (reference sequence). CDR3 sequence reads: CATTTGGRGTEAFF. The CDR3 DNA is TGTGCCACCACTACAGGGGGCCGAGGGACTGAAGCTTTCTTT.

This clone showed up just once. The rearrangement links TRBV11-2 to TRBJ2-1; 7 positions match TRBD2. The CDR3 has 15 amino acids. After removal of 5 bases from V and 7 bases from J, the junction contained 11 bases not matched to a gene. CDR1 and CDR2 (germline): SGHAT, FQNNGV. The CDR3 here is CASSRLWTRRNEQFF. The CDR3 region has the DNA TGTGCCAGCAGCAGGTTATGGACTAGGAGGAATGAGCAGTTCTTC.

The chain is built from TRBV10-3 and TRBJ1-1, with TRBD1 matching over 7 bases. Germline values: CDR1 ENHRY, CDR2 SYGVKD. The CDR3 runs 17 residues. V trimming: 4 bases; J trimming: 1 base; junction bases outside the gene matches: 12. The CDR3 here is CAISVPAGGGANTEAFF. CDR3 in DNA: TGTGCCATCAGTGTCCCCGCTGGAGGGGGCGCGAACACTGAAGCTTTCTTT.

The chain employs TRBV30 and TRBJ1-1; D may be TRBD1 (5 bases). The germline gives CDR1 GTSNPN, CDR2 SVGIG (reference sequence). The CDR3 length is 14 residues. Deletions cut 4 bases from V and 0 bases from J, with 12 bases between. CDR3 sequence reads: CAWMYGGMNTEAFF. For the CDR3, the DNA is TGTGCCTGGATGTATGGGGGGATGAACACTGAAGCTTTCTTT.

The chain carries TRBV11-2 and TRBJ1-1, with D hard to call. Trimming removed 0 bases at V and 4 bases at J, with 6 bases between. This CDR3 has 13 residues. CDR1 and CDR2 from the germline V gene are SGHAT and FQNNGV. Here the CDR3 DNA reads TGTGCCAGCAGCTTAGACTTGGCCACTGAAGCTTTCTTT. As protein: CASSLDLATEAFF.

This chain connects TRBV5-4 to TRBJ2-6; D ambiguous. V dropped 2 bases and J dropped 2 bases, with 2 bases sitting between them. There are 13 residues in the CDR3. Looked up from germline, CDR1 is SGHNT and CDR2 is YYREEE (reference sequence). The CDR3 sequence is CASSFTGANVLTF. In nucleotides, the CDR3 is TGTGCCAGCAGCTTTACTGGGGCCAACGTCCTGACTTTC.

The J gene is TRBJ2-7, the V gene TRBV9, with 7 bases aligning to TRBD2. The trim removed 4 bases at V and 0 bases at J, leaving 7 bases unmatched. CDR3 length: 15 residues. Per germline, CDR1 SGDLS and CDR2 YYNGEE. Here the CDR3 reads CASSPQGGSSYEQYF. In nucleotides, the CDR3 is TGTGCCAGCAGCCCCCAGGGCGGGAGCTCCTACGAGCAGTACTTC.

The chain's CDR3 is CASSYSGTSNQPQHF. CDR3 coding DNA: TGTGCCAGCAGCTACTCGGGAACTAGCAATCAGCCCCAGCATTTT. The V call is TRBV7-9, the J call TRBJ1-5; D is uncertain. V lost 4 bases and J 0 bases, leaving 10 bases between the germline ends. In germline, CDR1 is SEHNR, CDR2 FQNEAQ (reference sequence). This CDR3 is built from 15 residues. The full variable domain, rest sourced from reference TRBV7-9 and TRBJ1-5, is DTGVSQNPRHKITKRGQNVTFRCDPISEHNRLYWYRQTLGQGPEFLTYFQNEAQLEKSRLLSDRFSAERPKGSFSTLEIQRTEQGDSAMYLCASSYSGTSNQPQHFGDGTRLSIL.